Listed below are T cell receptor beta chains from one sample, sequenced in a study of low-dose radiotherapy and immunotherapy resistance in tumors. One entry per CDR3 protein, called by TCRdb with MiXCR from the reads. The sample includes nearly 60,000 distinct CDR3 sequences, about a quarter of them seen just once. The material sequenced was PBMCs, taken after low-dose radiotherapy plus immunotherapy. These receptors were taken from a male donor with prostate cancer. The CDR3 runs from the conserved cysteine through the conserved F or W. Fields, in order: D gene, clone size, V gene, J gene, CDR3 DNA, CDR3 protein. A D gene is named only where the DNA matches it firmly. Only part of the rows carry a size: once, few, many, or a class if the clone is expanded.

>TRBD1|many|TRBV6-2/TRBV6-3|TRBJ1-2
TGTGCCAGCAGCGCCGGGACAGGGGGCAATGGCTACACCTTC
CASSAGTGGNGYTF
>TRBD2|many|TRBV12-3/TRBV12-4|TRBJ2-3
TGTGCCAGCAGTTTTATTAGCGGGAGTACAGATACGCAGTATTTT
CASSFISGSTDTQYF
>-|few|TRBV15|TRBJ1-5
TGTGCCACCAGCAGAGATTACGGGACTCAGCCCCAGCATTTT
CATSRDYGTQPQHF
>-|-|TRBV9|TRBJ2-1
TGTGCCAGCAGCGTAGCCAGCGCGGGCCACAATGAGCAGTTCTTC
CASSVASAGHNEQFF
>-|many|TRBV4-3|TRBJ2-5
TGCGCCAGCAGCAGCCGGACTCCGCAAGAGACCCAGTACTTC
CASSSRTPQETQYF
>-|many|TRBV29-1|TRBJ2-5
TGCAGCGTTGAGGAGTCTGGTGGGACCCAGTACTTC
CSVEESGGTQYF
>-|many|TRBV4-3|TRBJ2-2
TGCGCCAGCAGCCAAGAATACGGAGTAAACACCGGGGAGCTGTTTTTT
CASSQEYGVNTGELFF
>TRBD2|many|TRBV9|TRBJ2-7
TGTGCCAGCAGCAGAGGCGCTAGCGGAGCCTACGAGCAGTACTTC
CASSRGASGAYEQYF
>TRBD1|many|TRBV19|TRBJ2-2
TGTGCCAGTAGTAAGGTCTTGGGACAGATGAACACCGGGGAGCTGTTTTTT
CASSKVLGQMNTGELFF
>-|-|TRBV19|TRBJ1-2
TGTGCCAGTTCCCGGGACGGGGGCGGTGGCTACACCTTC
CASSRDGGGGYTF
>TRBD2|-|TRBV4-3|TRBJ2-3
TGCGCCAGCAGCCAGCAAAGCGGGAGGGGGGATACGCAGTATTTT
CASSQQSGRGDTQYF
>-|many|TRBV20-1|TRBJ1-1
TGCAGTGCTAGTTCGACAGCCACTAACCGAGCTTTCTTT
CSASSTATNRAFF
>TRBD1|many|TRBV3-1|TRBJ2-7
TGTGCCAGCAGCCAGACAAACAGGGGTATCCTCTACGAGCAGTACTTC
CASSQTNRGILYEQYF
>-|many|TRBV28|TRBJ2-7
TGTGCCAGCAGTTTATTCGGCGGTTCCTACGAGCAGTACTTC
CASSLFGGSYEQYF
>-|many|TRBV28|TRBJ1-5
TGTGCCAGCATCCGGGGCGCGAGCAATCAGCCCCAGCATTTT
CASIRGASNQPQHF
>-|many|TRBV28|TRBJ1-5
TGTGCCAGCAGTCTAATCAATCAGCCCCAGCATTTT
CASSLINQPQHF
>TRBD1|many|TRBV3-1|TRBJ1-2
TGTGCCAGCAGCCAGAGCGACAGGGGGGGCTACACCTTC
CASSQSDRGGYTF
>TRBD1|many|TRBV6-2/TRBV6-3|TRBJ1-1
TGTGCCAGTTATAGACAGGGGAATGCTGAAGCTTTCTTT
CASYRQGNAEAFF
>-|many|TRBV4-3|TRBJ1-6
TGCGCCAGCAGCCAAGAGGCACAGGACAACAATTCGCCCCTCCACTTT
CASSQEAQDNNSPLHF
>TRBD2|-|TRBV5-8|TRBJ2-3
TGTGCCAGCAGCTACCGGGAGGGTGGAACGCAGTATTTT
CASSYREGGTQYF
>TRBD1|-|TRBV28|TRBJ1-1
TGTGCCAGCAGCCTCGGACAGGTACAAGGAGCTTTCTTT
CASSLGQVQGAFF
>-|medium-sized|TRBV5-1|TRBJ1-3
TGCGCCAGCAGCTTGATGGACGTCTCTGGAAACACCATATATTTT
CASSLMDVSGNTIYF
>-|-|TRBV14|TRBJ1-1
TGTGCCAGCAGCACCGGACCAGCGAACACTGAAGCTTTCTTT
CASSTGPANTEAFF
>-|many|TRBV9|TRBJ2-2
TGTGCCAGCAGCGCCGGGAGTTCAAACACCGGGGAGCTGTTTTTT
CASSAGSSNTGELFF
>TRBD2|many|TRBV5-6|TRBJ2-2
TGTGCCAGCAGCTTGTGGGTCCCGGTCCTAGCGGGGGGAAACACCGGGGAGCTGTTTTTT
CASSLWVPVLAGGNTGELFF
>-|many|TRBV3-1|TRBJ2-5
TGTGCCAGCAGCCAAGGAGGAAGTGGAGAGACCCAGTACTTC
CASSQGGSGETQYF
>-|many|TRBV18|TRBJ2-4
TGTGCCAGCTCACCGGGTGGGGACATTCAGTACTTC
CASSPGGDIQYF
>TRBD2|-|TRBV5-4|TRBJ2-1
TGTGCCAGCAGCTTGGGCCTAGCGGGAGAGAGGGAGCAGTTCTTC
CASSLGLAGEREQFF
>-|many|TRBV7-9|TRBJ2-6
TGTGCCAGCAGCTTAGCTGGGCCAGACTTCTCTGGGGCCAACGTCCTGACTTTC
CASSLAGPDFSGANVLTF
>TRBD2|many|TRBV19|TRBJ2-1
TGTGCCAGTCGGACTAGCGGGAGTAATGAGCAGTTCTTC
CASRTSGSNEQFF
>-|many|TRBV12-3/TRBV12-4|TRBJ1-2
TGTGCCAGCAGTTTAAGCGACAGATCCTATGGCTACACCTTC
CASSLSDRSYGYTF
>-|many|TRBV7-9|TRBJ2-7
TGTGCCAGCAGCTCAGATATCGGGACGAGCATCTACGAGCAGTACTTC
CASSSDIGTSIYEQYF
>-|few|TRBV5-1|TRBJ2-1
TGCGCCAGCAGCCCGGGGTACATTGAGATCAGCGAGCAGTTCTTC
CASSPGYIEISEQFF
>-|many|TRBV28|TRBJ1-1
TGTGCCAGCAGTTTGCCGCAGGGTCGACCCACTGAAGCTTTCTTT
CASSLPQGRPTEAFF
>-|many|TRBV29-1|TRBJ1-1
TGCAGCATCCTCCGGGTGAACACTGAAGCTTTCTTT
CSILRVNTEAFF
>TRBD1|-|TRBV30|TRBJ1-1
TGTGCCTGGAGTGGGACGACAGGGACTGAAGCTTTCTTT
CAWSGTTGTEAFF
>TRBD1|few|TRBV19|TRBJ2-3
TGTGCCAGTAGTATTGCGGCCCGACAGGGTTTAACGCGTGATACGCAGTATTTT
CASSIAARQGLTRDTQYF
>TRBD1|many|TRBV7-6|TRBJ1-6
TGTGCCAGCAGCTCGGGACAGGAGAATTCACCCCTCCACTTT
CASSSGQENSPLHF
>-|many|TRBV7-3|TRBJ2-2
TGTGCCAGCAGCTTAAGCGGGAATACCGGGGAGCTGTTTTTT
CASSLSGNTGELFF
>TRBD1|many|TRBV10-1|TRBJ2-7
TGCGCCACACAGTTGAGACAGGGCTACGAGCAGTACTTC
CATQLRQGYEQYF
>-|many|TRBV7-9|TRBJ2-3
TGTGCCAGCAGCTTAATGGGGGAGGCGCAGTATTTT
CASSLMGEAQYF
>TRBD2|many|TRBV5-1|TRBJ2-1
TGCGCCAGCAGCACAGGAGCGGGAGGGCGTGTCAATGAGCAGTTCTTC
CASSTGAGGRVNEQFF
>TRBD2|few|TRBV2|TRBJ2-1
TGTGCCAGCAGTGAAGCGCTAGGACTAGCCGACCAGCAGTTCTTC
CASSEALGLADQQFF
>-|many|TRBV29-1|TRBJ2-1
TGCAGCGTTGACGGGTTGACTCTAAACAATGAGCAGTTCTTC
CSVDGLTLNNEQFF
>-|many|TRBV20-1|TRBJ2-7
TGCAGTGCTAACGATCCGCTTAATGGGCTCGACGAGCAGTACTTC
CSANDPLNGLDEQYF
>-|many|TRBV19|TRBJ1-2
TGTGCCAGTAGTGATGGTCAGCTCGCTAACTATGGCTACACCTTC
CASSDGQLANYGYTF
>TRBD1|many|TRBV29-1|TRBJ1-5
TGCAGCGTGGTAGGACAGGGCGGAAATCAGCCCCAGCATTTT
CSVVGQGGNQPQHF
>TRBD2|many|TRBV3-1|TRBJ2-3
TGTGCCAGCATGCGCGGGGAGGGAGATACGCAGTATTTT
CASMRGEGDTQYF
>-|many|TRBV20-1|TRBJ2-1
TGCAGTGCCTCGGACCCCTCCATCTCCTACAATGAGCAGTTCTTC
CSASDPSISYNEQFF
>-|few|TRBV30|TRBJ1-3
TGTGCCTGGAGTGTACTCAGGGGCGGAAACACCATATATTTT
CAWSVLRGGNTIYF
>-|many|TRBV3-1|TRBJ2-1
TGTGCCAGCAGCCCCCATCCGGGAGACAATGAGCAGTTCTTC
CASSPHPGDNEQFF
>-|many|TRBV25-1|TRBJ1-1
TGTGCCAGCAGTGATGGCCGGCACACTGAAGCTTTCTTT
CASSDGRHTEAFF
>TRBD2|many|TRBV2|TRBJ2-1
TGTGCCAGCATTAAGCGGGGGAGCTCCTACAATGAGCAGTTCTTC
CASIKRGSSYNEQFF